This entry lists 2 T cell receptor beta chains sequenced from one sample in a study of T cell responses to AZD1222 COVID-19 vaccine. The data were produced by immunoSEQ multiplex PCR, yet TCRdb's version contains in-frame clones alone and is incomplete. The table records just over 90,000 clones, 75% to 90% of them present only once. This material consisted of peripheral blood, taken 28 days after the second AZD1222 dose. The receptors were gathered from an adult who received the AZD1222 COVID-19 vaccine.

As to this clone: The junction does not match germline at one end; this may be a read error. Here the CDR3 DNA reads TGTGCCAGGAGTACTGGCGCTGAAGCTTTCTTT. Its translation: CARSTGAEAFF. The rearrangement uses TRBV19 and TRBJ1-1; unclear D gene. This CDR3 region has 11 residues. Germline lookup yields CDR1 LNHDA and CDR2 SQIVND (reference sequence). The entire variable domain, with the rest obtained from reference TRBV19 and TRBJ1-1, is as follows: DGGITQSPKYLFRKEGQNVTLSCEQNLNHDAMYWYRQDPGQGLRLIYYSQIVNDFQKGDIAEGYSVSREKKESFPLTVTSAQKNPTAFYLCARSTGAEAFFGQGTRLTVV.

The V gene is TRBV5-4, the J gene TRBJ1-2; 12 positions match TRBD1. CDR3 length: 14 amino acids. After removal of 3 bases from V and 6 bases from J, the junction contained 3 bases not matched to a gene. In germline, CDR1 is SGHNT, CDR2 YYREEE (reference sequence). For the CDR3, the DNA is TGTGCCAGCAGCTGGGACAGGGGGCTGGATGGCTACACCTTC. This encodes CASSWDRGLDGYTF.